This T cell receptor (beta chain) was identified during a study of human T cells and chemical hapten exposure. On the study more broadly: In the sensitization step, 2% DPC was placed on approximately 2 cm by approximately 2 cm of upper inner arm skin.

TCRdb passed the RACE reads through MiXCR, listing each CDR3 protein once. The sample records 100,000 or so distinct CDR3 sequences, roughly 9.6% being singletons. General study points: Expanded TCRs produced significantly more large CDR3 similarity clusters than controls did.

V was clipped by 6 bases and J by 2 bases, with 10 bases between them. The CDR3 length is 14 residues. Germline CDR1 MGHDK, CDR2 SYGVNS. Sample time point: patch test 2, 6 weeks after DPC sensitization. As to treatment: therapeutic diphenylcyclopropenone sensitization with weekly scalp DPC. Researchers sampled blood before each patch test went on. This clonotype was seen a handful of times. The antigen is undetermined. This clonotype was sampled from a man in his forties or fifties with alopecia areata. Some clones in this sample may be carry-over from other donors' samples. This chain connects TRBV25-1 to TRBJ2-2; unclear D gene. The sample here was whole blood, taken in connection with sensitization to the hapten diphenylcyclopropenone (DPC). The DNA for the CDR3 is TGTGCCAGCAGCCCCGGCACAAACACCGGGGAGCTGTTTTTT. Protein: CASSPGTNTGELFF.